The present entry profiles one T cell receptor (beta chain) with its context. Its matching antigen is unknown. The PCR had 60 Vbeta and 13 Jbeta primers. Measured with immunoSEQ multiplex PCR; TCRdb has only the in-frame clones, and not every one. The data show some 190,000 clones, 65% to 80% seen once. The CDR3 sequence is 14 residues long. Germline trimming cut 4 bases from V and 7 bases from J; bases unmatched to any gene: 7. Germline V gene sequence: CDR1 SNHLY, CDR2 FYNNEI. This sample stems from a study of cytomegalovirus exposure and HLA in healthy donors. Findings of the study overall: Later on, an analysis tied 18,000 or so TCR beta sequences to HLA alleles at 0.05 false discovery rate. TCR beta chains numbering about 160 were designated cytomegalovirus-associated. Researchers reported that three CMV-associated chains were confirmed in vitro as CMV antigen-specific.

The sample comprised PBMCs. V usage is TRBV2 and J usage is TRBJ1-2; 9 nucleotides align to TRBD1. The sequence came from a woman aged 30 to 39 in good health and CMV-seropositive. The CDR3 here is CASSASGTGTGYTF. The DNA of the CDR3 is TGTGCCAGCAGTGCCTCCGGGACAGGGACTGGCTACACCTTC.